The rows below give T cell receptor beta chains drawn from one sample of a study of T cell repertoires in cytomegalovirus infection. Each CDR3 protein gets one entry after TCRdb re-called the reads with MiXCR. This table holds 300,000 or so distinct CDR3 sequences, around 25% found once. These receptors' antigens are unknown. The input for sequencing was cultured PBMCs, taken from culture after CMV antigen stimulation. The receptor source for this set is a human donor in good health (CMV status not recorded). Some clones in this sample may be carry-over from other donors' samples. The CDR3 runs from the conserved cysteine through the conserved F or W. The order of the fields is V gene, clone size, J gene, D gene, CDR3 DNA, CDR3 protein. The D gene is left open where the match is weak. Size values are once, few and many counts, or a class for expanded clones, and some rows have none.

v_call: TRBV10-3; clone_size: NA; j_call: TRBJ2-7; d_call: TRBD1; cdr3_nt: TGTGCCATCAGTACCGGGACAGGAGTCTACGAGCAGTACTTC; cdr3_aa: CAISTGTGVYEQYF
v_call: TRBV4-1; clone_size: few; j_call: TRBJ2-3; d_call: TRBD2; cdr3_nt: TGCGCCAGCAGCGCGGGACTAGCTTTTACAGATACGCAGTATTTT; cdr3_aa: CASSAGLAFTDTQYF
v_call: TRBV10-3; clone_size: NA; j_call: TRBJ1-5; d_call: NA; cdr3_nt: TGTGCCATCAGTGAGGGGCCTCAGCCCCAGCATTTT; cdr3_aa: CAISEGPQPQHF
v_call: TRBV11-3; clone_size: NA; j_call: TRBJ2-5; d_call: NA; cdr3_nt: TGTGCCAGCAGGAGGGGCAGGGGTGAGACCCAGTACTTC; cdr3_aa: CASRRGRGETQYF
v_call: TRBV4-2; clone_size: NA; j_call: TRBJ2-1; d_call: NA; cdr3_nt: TGTGCCAGCAGCCAAGTGGGCAATGAGCAGTTCTTC; cdr3_aa: CASSQVGNEQFF
v_call: TRBV6-2/TRBV6-3; clone_size: NA; j_call: TRBJ2-7; d_call: TRBD2; cdr3_nt: TGTGCCAGCAGTCCCAGACTAGCGGCTACGTCCTACGAGCAGTACTTC; cdr3_aa: CASSPRLAATSYEQYF
v_call: TRBV4-1; clone_size: few; j_call: TRBJ2-5; d_call: NA; cdr3_nt: TGCGCCAGCTCCCTCTCGAGCGGCCAAGGGGAGACCCAGTACTTC; cdr3_aa: CASSLSSGQGETQYF
v_call: TRBV25-1; clone_size: NA; j_call: TRBJ1-2; d_call: NA; cdr3_nt: TGTGCCAGCAGTGAATCTTTGGGCTACACCTTC; cdr3_aa: CASSESLGYTF
v_call: TRBV19; clone_size: few; j_call: TRBJ1-5; d_call: NA; cdr3_nt: TGTGCCAGTAGTAGCCGACAGGCGTCTAATCAGCCCCAGCATTTT; cdr3_aa: CASSSRQASNQPQHF
v_call: TRBV2; clone_size: many; j_call: TRBJ2-1; d_call: NA; cdr3_nt: TGTGCCAGCAGGGGGGGCGACTCCTACAATGAGCAGTTCTTC; cdr3_aa: CASRGGDSYNEQFF
v_call: TRBV19; clone_size: few; j_call: TRBJ2-3; d_call: NA; cdr3_nt: TGTGCCAGCGGACGGGCTAGCGATGCAGATACGCAGTATTTT; cdr3_aa: CASGRASDADTQYF
v_call: TRBV7-9; clone_size: many; j_call: TRBJ2-3; d_call: NA; cdr3_nt: TGTGCCAGCAGCTTAAGCATACCAGATACGCAGTATTTT; cdr3_aa: CASSLSIPDTQYF
v_call: TRBV29-1; clone_size: few; j_call: TRBJ2-4; d_call: TRBD1; cdr3_nt: TGCAGCGCGACCCACAGGGGGCGAGCCAAAAACATTCAGTACTTC; cdr3_aa: CSATHRGRAKNIQYF
v_call: TRBV19; clone_size: few; j_call: TRBJ2-5; d_call: TRBD1; cdr3_nt: TGTGCCAGTAGCTCCGACAGGGGACAGTGGGAGACCCAGTACTTC; cdr3_aa: CASSSDRGQWETQYF
v_call: TRBV4-1; clone_size: NA; j_call: TRBJ1-4; d_call: NA; cdr3_nt: TGCGCCAGCAGCGGCAGAAAAGCAACTAATGAAAAACTGTTTTTT; cdr3_aa: CASSGRKATNEKLFF
v_call: TRBV27; clone_size: few; j_call: TRBJ2-2; d_call: NA; cdr3_nt: TGTGCCAGCAGTTTGTCCCCCAGCAGCCTTTATGAGACCGGGGAGCTGTTTTTT; cdr3_aa: CASSLSPSSLYETGELFF